Listed below are T cell receptor beta chains from one sample, sequenced in a study of shared T cell receptors in the human thymus. The assay was immunoSEQ multiplex PCR, and TCRdb's table has in-frame clones only and misses some. This sample carries around 730,000 clones, 70% to 90% of them seen once, and the ten largest clones take roughly 0.01%. In addition, the sample was reused for a study of human thymus T cells.

Sequenced sample: thymocytes. These receptors all come from a girl in the first two years of life with a congenital heart defect. Each CDR3 is given with its conserved first and last residue. D genes are given only for firm matches. A row's size may be missing; if present it is once, few, many or a size class.

J gene	clone size	D gene	CDR3 length	V gene	CDR3 protein	CDR3 DNA
TRBJ2-7	-	-	14	TRBV6-6	CASSVDSRIYEQYF	TGTGCCAGCAGTGTGGACAGTCGCATCTACGAGCAGTACTTC
TRBJ2-4	-	-	14	TRBV2	CASRGDFSKNIQYF	TGTGCCAGCAGGGGGGACTTTTCCAAAAACATTCAGTACTTC
TRBJ2-1	few	TRBD1	14	TRBV28	CASIKDRVIGEQFF	TGTGCCAGCATTAAGGACAGGGTAATCGGTGAGCAGTTCTTC
TRBJ2-1	-	-	15	TRBV6-5	CASSYPRGSYNEQFF	TGTGCCAGCAGTTACCCTCGGGGGAGCTACAATGAGCAGTTCTTC
TRBJ2-7	-	TRBD1	16	TRBV5-5	CASSPYLGQAPYEQYF	TGTGCCAGCAGCCCGTATCTGGGACAGGCCCCCTACGAGCAGTACTTC
TRBJ2-7	-	-	11	TRBV19	CASSGVYEQYF	TGTGCCAGTTCAGGGGTGTACGAGCAGTACTTC
TRBJ1-6	-	-	18	TRBV5-6	CASTPWGLVGSYNSPLHF	TGTGCCAGCACTCCCTGGGGGCTGGTGGGTTCCTATAATTCACCCCTCCACTTT
TRBJ1-1	few	TRBD1	14	TRBV18	CASSPTGENTEAFF	TGTGCCAGCTCACCGACAGGGGAGAACACTGAAGCTTTCTTT
TRBJ1-6	-	-	18	TRBV28	CASSLNCRDIETHSPLHF	TGTGCCAGCAGTTTAAACTGCCGGGACATAGAAACACATTCACCCCTCCACTTT
TRBJ1-1	-	TRBD1	15	TRBV4-3	CASSLRTGGGTEAFF	TGCGCCAGCAGCCTTAGGACAGGGGGAGGCACTGAAGCTTTCTTT
TRBJ2-7	-	-	13	TRBV27	CASSCQGPYEQYF	TGTGCCAGCAGCTGCCAGGGGCCCTACGAGCAGTACTTC
TRBJ1-2	-	-	17	TRBV5-1	CASSLEGGKEKGYGYTF	TGCGCCAGCAGCCTGGAGGGAGGCAAGGAGAAGGGCTATGGCTACACCTTC
TRBJ2-7	-	-	17	TRBV7-9	CAERGVLGRSGVYEQYF	TGTGCCGAAAGGGGGGTCCTGGGTAGAAGCGGGGTCTACGAGCAGTACTTC
TRBJ2-2	once	TRBD1	16	TRBV5-4	CASTKIGTGGTGELFF	TGTGCCAGCACGAAAATCGGGACAGGGGGTACCGGGGAGCTGTTTTTT
TRBJ2-7	few	TRBD1	19	TRBV7-6	CASSLGFELLDRGPYEQYF	TGTGCCAGCAGCTTAGGGTTCGAACTATTAGACAGGGGCCCCTACGAGCAGTACTTC
TRBJ2-7	-	TRBD1	14	TRBV25-1	CASSGLAGGYEQYF	TGTGCCAGCAGTGGTCTAGCAGGGGGCTACGAGCAGTACTTC
TRBJ2-7	-	-	14	TRBV27	CASSFSGRTYEQYF	TGTGCCAGCAGTTTTAGTGGGCGAACCTACGAGCAGTACTTC
TRBJ1-2	-	TRBD1	15	TRBV5-1	CASSLPLTGGDGYTF	TGCGCCAGCAGCCTACCACTGACAGGGGGGGATGGCTACACCTTC
TRBJ1-2	once	TRBD1	20	TRBV6-1	CASSEPDKDRVGWPVYGYTF	TGTGCCAGCAGTGAACCCGATAAAGACAGGGTAGGGTGGCCCGTCTATGGCTACACCTTC
TRBJ2-1	-	TRBD1	15	TRBV10-3	CAIRTTGGILNEQFF	TGTGCCATCAGAACGACAGGGGGCATATTAAATGAGCAGTTCTTC
TRBJ2-7	-	-	14	TRBV11-2	CASSLVRETYEQYF	TGTGCCAGCAGCTTAGTTCGGGAAACCTACGAGCAGTACTTC
TRBJ1-2	few	-	12	TRBV5-4	CASSSDLDGYTF	TGTGCCAGCAGCTCCGACTTGGATGGCTACACCTTC
TRBJ1-3	-	-	16	TRBV25-1	CASGPGHFSSGNTIYF	TGTGCCAGCGGGCCGGGACACTTCTCCTCTGGAAACACCATATATTTT
TRBJ2-3	-	-	17	TRBV11-3	CASAATRGSSSTDTQYF	TGTGCCAGCGCCGCGACTAGAGGGTCCTCTAGCACAGATACGCAGTATTTT
TRBJ1-1	-	-	12	TRBV28	CASRGRNTEAFF	TGTGCCTCCAGGGGCCGGAACACTGAAGCTTTCTTT
TRBJ1-1	-	TRBD1	16	TRBV28	CASSLVRQGFESEAFF	TGTGCCAGCAGCCTTGTTAGACAGGGGTTTGAGTCTGAAGCTTTCTTT
TRBJ1-6	-	-	16	TRBV6-6	CASSYDNHSYNSPLHF	TGTGCCAGCAGTTATGACAATCACTCCTATAATTCACCCCTCCACTTT